The 12 T cell receptor beta chains below all came from one sample that was sequenced in a study of CD8 T cells in Susac syndrome. RNA totalling about 0.45 to 1 ug underwent reverse transcription with random hexamers. TCRdb itself ran the immunoSEQ multiplex PCR reads through MiXCR, one entry per CDR3 protein. The profile shows roughly 200,000 distinct CDR3 sequences, about 94% of them singletons. Sequences were obtained from CD4+ T cells from PBMCs. The origin of the receptors is a human donor with multiple sclerosis.

This clonotype has a single count. The V gene is TRBV12-3 or TRBV12-4, the J gene TRBJ2-7; 8 bases fit TRBD1. The V segment lost 4 bases and the J segment 3 bases; nucleotides outside the gene matches: 2. This CDR3 is 13 amino acids long. DNA for the CDR3: TGTGCCAGCAGTTCAGGGGGCCACTACGAGCAGTACTTC. Translated: CASSSGGHYEQYF.

In nucleotides, the CDR3 is TGTGCCTGGAGTGCTGTTTTTCGCGGGACTCCTTTTAGAGATACGCAGTATTTT. It yields the protein CAWSAVFRGTPFRDTQYF. The rearrangement links TRBV30 to TRBJ2-3; D is possibly TRBD2 (6 bases). Germline V CDR1 and CDR2: GTSNPN, SVGIG (reference sequence). This CDR3 comprises 18 residues. With 1 base removed from V and 5 bases from J, the gap between germline ends came to 25 bases. Combining the CDR3 with reference TRBV30 and TRBJ2-3 gives the whole variable domain SQTIHQWPATLVQPVGSPLSLECTVEGTSNPNLYWYRQAAGRGLQLLFYSVGIGQISSEVPQNLSASRPQDRQFILSSKKLLLSDSGFYLCAWSAVFRGTPFRDTQYFGPGTRLTVL.

The chain has TRBV12-5 and TRBJ2-3; D is unresolved. V lost 5 bases to trimming and J lost 1 base, with 13 bases between them. This CDR3 contains 15 residues. CDR1 and CDR2 (germline): LGHNT, FRNRAP. DNA for the CDR3: TGTGCTAGTGGTCCCTCAGTGGCCCGCACAGATACGCAGTATTTT. Translated: CASGPSVARTDTQYF.

The chain carries TRBV5-4 and TRBJ2-3; D is perhaps TRBD1 (6 bases). Deletions cut 4 bases from V and 0 bases from J, with 12 bases between. This CDR3 is built from 15 residues. Germline V gives CDR1 SGHNT, CDR2 YYREEE (reference sequence). CDR3 protein: CASSDGTLSTDTQYF. The CDR3 nucleotides read TGTGCCAGCAGCGATGGGACACTAAGCACAGATACGCAGTATTTT.

This clonotype was observed a handful of times. J is TRBJ2-3 and V is TRBV7-9; 7 nucleotides agree with TRBD1. CDR1 SEHNR and CDR2 FQNEAQ come from the germline V gene (reference sequence). J lost 2 bases, V lost 3 bases, and 2 bases had no gene match. The CDR3 spans 14 residues. The CDR3 coding sequence is TGTGCCAGCAGCTTGGGACAGTACACAGATACGCAGTATTTT. Protein product: CASSLGQYTDTQYF.

This sequence joins TRBV4-1 and TRBJ1-1, with D maybe TRBD1 (5 bases). The V end was cut by 5 bases, the J end by 1 base, with 14 bases between. The CDR3 is made up of 15 amino acids. CDR1 is MGHRA and CDR2 is YSYEKL in the germline V gene. The CDR3: CASSDRGSGNTEAFF. The CDR3, as DNA: TGCGCCAGCAGCGACAGAGGTTCGGGGAACACTGAAGCTTTCTTT.

In its sample, this clonotype was seen once. The CDR3 DNA is TGTGCCAGCAGCCACGGGGACTACAATGAGCAGTTCTTC. It encodes CASSHGDYNEQFF. The chain has TRBV4-2 and TRBJ2-1; D possibly corresponds to TRBD2 (5 bases). The length of the CDR3 is 13 residues. Germline CDR1 LGHNA, CDR2 YNFKEQ. The germline V and J ends were trimmed by 3 bases and 3 bases, with 6 bases remaining between them.

In its sample, this clonotype was seen a few times. This chain uses TRBV7-9 with TRBJ2-5; D is unclear. The CDR3 consists of 11 residues. V lost 4 bases, J lost 5 bases, and 5 bases lay in between. From germline, CDR1 is SEHNR and CDR2 FQNEAQ (reference sequence). The CDR3 sequence: CASSSLETQYF. The CDR3 bases are TGTGCCAGCAGCTCCTTGGAGACCCAGTACTTC.

V is TRBV20-1 and J is TRBJ1-4; a possible D gene is TRBD1 (5 bases). Germline values: CDR1 DFQATT, CDR2 SNEGSKA (reference sequence). The CDR3 covers 12 residues. The V gene lost 6 bases and the J gene lost 8 bases, with 13 bases spanning the gap. The CDR3 DNA reads TGCAGTGCAAGTGAGAGGGGCGAAAAACTGTTTTTT. This codes for CSASERGEKLFF.

The V gene is TRBV2, the J gene TRBJ2-7; no definite D call. Trimming removed 0 bases at V and 6 bases at J, with 9 bases between. The germline V gene has CDR1 SNHLY and CDR2 FYNNEI. This CDR3 has 13 amino acids. For the CDR3, the DNA is TGTGCCAGCAGTGAAGCGCAGGCAGCCGAGCAGTACTTC. This codes for CASSEAQAAEQYF.

This chain links TRBV20-1 with TRBJ1-1; 8 bases align to TRBD1. The CDR3 covers 14 residues. In germline, CDR1 is DFQATT, CDR2 SNEGSKA (reference sequence). V lost 4 bases to trimming and J lost 4 bases; unmatched junction nucleotides: 8. CDR3 in amino acids: CSATTPDRGTEAFF. CDR3 bases: TGCAGTGCTACTACTCCCGACAGGGGCACTGAAGCTTTCTTT.

The chain recombines TRBV7-2 with TRBJ2-3; D is undetermined. The CDR3 sequence is 11 residues long. V lost 4 bases, J lost 5 bases, and 4 bases lay in between. CDR1 is SGHTA and CDR2 is FQGNSA in the germline V gene. The CDR3 reads CASSSVDTQYF. CDR3 DNA: TGTGCCAGCAGCTCCGTAGATACGCAGTATTTT.